The 5 T cell receptor beta chains given below trace back to one sample, sequenced in a study of CD8 T cells in ankylosing spondylitis listed by TCRdb under 2017. The protocol used for the library was 5' RACE. Instrument on record: Illumina HiSeq 2500. In-frame beta chains were kept once TCRdb had trimmed the public reads at Q25 with fastp and called clones with MiXCR. Each CDR3 protein appears once, grouped with its most common genes and DNA. Across this sample there are roughly 190,000 distinct CDR3 sequences, with around 13% seen only once. 16% of the sample rests with the top ten. Sample: blood, either unsorted or a sorted T cell fraction (not recorded which). The source of these receptors is a male donor with ankylosing spondylitis or in good health (not recorded which).

The J gene is TRBJ2-3, the V gene TRBV12-3 or TRBV12-4, with D perhaps TRBD1 (6 bases). Trimming left V 5 bases short and J 1 base short, with 16 bases between. This CDR3 comprises 16 residues. The CDR3 spells CASSGDTEVGTDTQYF. The CDR3 nucleotides read TGTGCCAGCAGTGGGGACACGGAGGTGGGCACAGATACGCAGTATTTT.

This clonotype was counted between two and nine times. The rearrangement links TRBV10-2 to TRBJ2-1; TRBD2 is a possible D gene (5 bases). Germline values: CDR1 WSHSY, CDR2 SAAADI. The CDR3 contains 15 residues. Deletions cut 8 bases from V and 8 bases from J, with 22 bases between. The CDR3 protein is CASSLGLAAGHEQFF. In nucleotides, the CDR3 is TGCGCCAGCTCCCTGGGCCTAGCCGCGGGCCATGAGCAGTTCTTC.

This clonotype turned up a few times. The CDR3 DNA is TGCGCCAGCAGCCACGCTGTGTACAATCAGCCCCAGCATTTT. Amino acids: CASSHAVYNQPQHF. V and J are TRBV4-1 and TRBJ1-5, with no clear D. Germline V CDR1 and CDR2: MGHRA, YSYEKL. This CDR3 contains 14 residues. V gave up 3 bases and J gave up 3 bases, with 9 bases separating them.

CDR3 region: CASNENSDTQYF. CDR3 nucleotides: TGTGCCAGCAACGAAAATTCAGATACGCAGTATTTT. The chain has TRBV11-2 and TRBJ2-3; D ambiguous. The CDR3 consists of 12 residues. Germline V gives CDR1 SGHAT, CDR2 FQNNGV. The V end was cut by 7 bases, the J end by 4 bases, with 9 bases between.

The chain carries TRBV4-1 and TRBJ2-5; perhaps TRBD2 as D (7 bases). The CDR3 length is 18 residues. The germline V and J ends were trimmed by 0 bases and 5 bases, with 22 bases remaining between them. Germline loops: CDR1 MGHRA, CDR2 YSYEKL. CDR3 residues: CASSQDRGGGSRGETQYF. CDR3 nucleotide sequence: TGCGCCAGCAGCCAAGATCGGGGCGGGGGCTCCCGGGGGGAGACCCAGTACTTC.